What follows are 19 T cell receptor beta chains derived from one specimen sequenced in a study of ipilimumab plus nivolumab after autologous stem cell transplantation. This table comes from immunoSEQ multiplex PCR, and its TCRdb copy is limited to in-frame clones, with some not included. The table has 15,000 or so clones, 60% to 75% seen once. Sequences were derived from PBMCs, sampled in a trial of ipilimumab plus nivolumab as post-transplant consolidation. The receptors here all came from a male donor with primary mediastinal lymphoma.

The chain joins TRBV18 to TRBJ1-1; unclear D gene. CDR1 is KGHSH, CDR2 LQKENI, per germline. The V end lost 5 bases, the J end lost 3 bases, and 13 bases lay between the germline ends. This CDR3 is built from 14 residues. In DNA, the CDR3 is TGTGCCAGCTCAGTGCGCCCGGAGGACACTGAAGCTTTCTTT. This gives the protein CASSVRPEDTEAFF.

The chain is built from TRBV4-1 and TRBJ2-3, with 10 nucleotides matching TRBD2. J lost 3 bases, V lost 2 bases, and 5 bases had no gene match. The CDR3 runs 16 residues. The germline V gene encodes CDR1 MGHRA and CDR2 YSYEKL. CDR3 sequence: CASSQIAGGSTDTQYF. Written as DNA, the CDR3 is TGCGCCAGCAGCCAAATAGCGGGAGGCTCTACAGATACGCAGTATTTT.

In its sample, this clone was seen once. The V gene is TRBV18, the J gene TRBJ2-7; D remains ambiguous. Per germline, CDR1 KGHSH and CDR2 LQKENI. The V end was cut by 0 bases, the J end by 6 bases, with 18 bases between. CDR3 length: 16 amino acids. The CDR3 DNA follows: TGTGCCAGCTCACCACCTCTCAGGAGCCAGCAGGCCGAGCAGTACTTC. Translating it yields CASSPPLRSQQAEQYF. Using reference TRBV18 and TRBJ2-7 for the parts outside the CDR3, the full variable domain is NAGVMQNPRHLVRRRGQEARLRCSPMKGHSHVYWYRQLPEEGLKFMVYLQKENIIDESGMPKERFSAEFPKEGPSILRIQQVVRGDSAAYFCASSPPLRSQQAEQYFGPGTRLTVT.

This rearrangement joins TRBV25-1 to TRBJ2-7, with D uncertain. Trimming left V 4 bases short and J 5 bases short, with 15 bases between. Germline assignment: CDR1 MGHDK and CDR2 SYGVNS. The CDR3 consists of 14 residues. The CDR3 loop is CASSVASGGNEQYF. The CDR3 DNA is TGTGCCAGCAGTGTGGCCTCAGGTGGGAACGAGCAGTACTTC.

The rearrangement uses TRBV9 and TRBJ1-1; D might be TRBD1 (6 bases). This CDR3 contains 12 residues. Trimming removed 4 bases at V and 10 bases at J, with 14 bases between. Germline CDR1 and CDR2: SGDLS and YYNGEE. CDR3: CASSPGGGRAFF. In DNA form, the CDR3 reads TGTGCCAGCAGCCCCGGGGGGGGGCGAGCTTTCTTT.

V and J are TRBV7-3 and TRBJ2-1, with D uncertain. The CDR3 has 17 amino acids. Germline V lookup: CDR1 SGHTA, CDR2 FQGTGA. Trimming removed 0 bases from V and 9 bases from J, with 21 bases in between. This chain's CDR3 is CASSLTFGLLQVAEQFF. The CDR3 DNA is TGTGCCAGCAGCTTAACGTTCGGGCTTCTTCAGGTCGCTGAGCAGTTCTTC.

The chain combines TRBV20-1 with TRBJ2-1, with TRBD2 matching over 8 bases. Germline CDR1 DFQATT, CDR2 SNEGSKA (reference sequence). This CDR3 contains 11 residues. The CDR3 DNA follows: TGCAGGGGGACTAGTGGCGATGAGCAGTTCTTC. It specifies CRGTSGDEQFF.

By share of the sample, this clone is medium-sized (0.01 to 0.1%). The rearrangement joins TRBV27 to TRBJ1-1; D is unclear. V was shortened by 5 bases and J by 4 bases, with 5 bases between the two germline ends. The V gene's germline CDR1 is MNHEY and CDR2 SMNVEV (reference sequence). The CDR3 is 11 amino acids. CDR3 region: CASSGPTEAFF. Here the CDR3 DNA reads TGTGCCAGCAGTGGTCCCACTGAAGCTTTCTTT.

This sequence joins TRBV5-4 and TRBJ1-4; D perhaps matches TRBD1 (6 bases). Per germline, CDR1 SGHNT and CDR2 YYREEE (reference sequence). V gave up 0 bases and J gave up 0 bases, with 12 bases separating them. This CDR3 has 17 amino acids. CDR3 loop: CASSLGHEGATNEKLFF. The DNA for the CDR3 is TGTGCCAGCAGCTTGGGCCACGAGGGGGCAACTAATGAAAAACTGTTTTTT.

The CDR3 DNA sequence: TGTGCCAGCAGTGGCCCCCAGAGGACAGATACGCAGTATTTT. Amino acid sequence: CASSGPQRTDTQYF. The chain recombines TRBV28 with TRBJ2-3; no clear D gene. The germline V gene encodes CDR1 MDHEN and CDR2 SYDVKM. With 5 bases removed from V and 3 bases from J, the gap between germline ends came to 12 bases. This CDR3 comprises 14 residues.

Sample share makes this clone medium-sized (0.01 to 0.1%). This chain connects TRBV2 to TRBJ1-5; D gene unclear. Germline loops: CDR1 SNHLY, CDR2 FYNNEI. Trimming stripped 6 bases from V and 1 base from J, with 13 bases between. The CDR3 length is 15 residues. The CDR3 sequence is CASRGREVSNQPQHF. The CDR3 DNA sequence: TGTGCCAGCAGGGGTAGGGAGGTGAGCAATCAGCCCCAGCATTTT.

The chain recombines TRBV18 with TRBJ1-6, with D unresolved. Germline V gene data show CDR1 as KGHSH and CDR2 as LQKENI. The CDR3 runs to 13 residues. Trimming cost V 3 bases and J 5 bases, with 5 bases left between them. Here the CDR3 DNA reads TGTGCCAGCTCACCGGAGAATAATTCACCCCTCCACTTT. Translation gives CASSPENNSPLHF. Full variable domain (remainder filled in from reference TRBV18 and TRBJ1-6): NAGVMQNPRHLVRRRGQEARLRCSPMKGHSHVYWYRQLPEEGLKFMVYLQKENIIDESGMPKERFSAEFPKEGPSILRIQQVVRGDSAAYFCASSPENNSPLHFGNGTRLTVT.

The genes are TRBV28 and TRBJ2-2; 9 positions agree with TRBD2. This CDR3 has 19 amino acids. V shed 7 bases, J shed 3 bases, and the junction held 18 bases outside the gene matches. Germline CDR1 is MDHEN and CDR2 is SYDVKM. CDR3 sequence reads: CASNPSAWLAGTHTGELFF. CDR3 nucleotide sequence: TGTGCCAGCAATCCCTCCGCGTGGCTAGCGGGGACCCACACCGGGGAGCTGTTTTTT.

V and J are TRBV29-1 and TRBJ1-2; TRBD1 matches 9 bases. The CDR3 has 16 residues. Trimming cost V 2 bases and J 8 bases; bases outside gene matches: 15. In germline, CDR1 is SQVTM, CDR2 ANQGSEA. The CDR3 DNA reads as TGCAGCGTTGAACAGGCGGGACAGGGCTTATACGCCGGCTACACCTTC. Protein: CSVEQAGQGLYAGYTF. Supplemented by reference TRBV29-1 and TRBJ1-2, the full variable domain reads SAVISQKPSRDICQRGTSLTIQCQVDSQVTMMFWYRQQPGQSLTLIATANQGSEATYESGFVIDKFPISRPNLTFSTLTVSNMSPEDSSIYLCSVEQAGQGLYAGYTFGSGTRLTVV.

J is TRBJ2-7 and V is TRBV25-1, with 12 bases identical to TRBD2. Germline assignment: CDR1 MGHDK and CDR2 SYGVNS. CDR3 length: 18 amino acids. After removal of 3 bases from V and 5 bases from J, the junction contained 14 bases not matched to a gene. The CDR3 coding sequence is TGTGCCAGCAGTGAGACTAGCGGGAGAGTGGGCGCGGCCCACGAGCAGTACTTC. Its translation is CASSETSGRVGAAHEQYF.

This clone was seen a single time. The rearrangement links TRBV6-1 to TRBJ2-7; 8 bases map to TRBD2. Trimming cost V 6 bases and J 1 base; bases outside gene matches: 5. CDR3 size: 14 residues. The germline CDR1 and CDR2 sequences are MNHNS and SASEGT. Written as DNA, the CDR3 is TGTGCCAGCAGCTTCAGCGGGGGATCCTACGAGCAGTACTTC. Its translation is CASSFSGGSYEQYF.

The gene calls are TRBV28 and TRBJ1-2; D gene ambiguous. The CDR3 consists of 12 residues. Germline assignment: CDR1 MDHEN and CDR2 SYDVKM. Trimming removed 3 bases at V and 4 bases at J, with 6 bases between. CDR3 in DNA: TGTGCCAGCAGTTTTAAGGGCTATGGCTACACCTTC. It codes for CASSFKGYGYTF.

The CDR3 DNA reads TGTGCCAGCAGCTCTCCGAATTCACCCCTCCACTTT. Translating it yields CASSSPNSPLHF. This chain uses TRBV14 with TRBJ1-6, with D unresolved. Germline V gene data show CDR1 as SGHDN and CDR2 as FVKESK. The CDR3 totals 12 residues. V dropped 5 bases and J dropped 7 bases, with 6 bases sitting between them.

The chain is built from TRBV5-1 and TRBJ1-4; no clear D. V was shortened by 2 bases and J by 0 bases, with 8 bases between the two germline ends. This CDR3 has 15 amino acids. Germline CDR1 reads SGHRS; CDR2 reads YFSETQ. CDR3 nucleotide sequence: TGCGCCAGCAGCTTCGGCGGATCAACTAATGAAAAACTGTTTTTT. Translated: CASSFGGSTNEKLFF.